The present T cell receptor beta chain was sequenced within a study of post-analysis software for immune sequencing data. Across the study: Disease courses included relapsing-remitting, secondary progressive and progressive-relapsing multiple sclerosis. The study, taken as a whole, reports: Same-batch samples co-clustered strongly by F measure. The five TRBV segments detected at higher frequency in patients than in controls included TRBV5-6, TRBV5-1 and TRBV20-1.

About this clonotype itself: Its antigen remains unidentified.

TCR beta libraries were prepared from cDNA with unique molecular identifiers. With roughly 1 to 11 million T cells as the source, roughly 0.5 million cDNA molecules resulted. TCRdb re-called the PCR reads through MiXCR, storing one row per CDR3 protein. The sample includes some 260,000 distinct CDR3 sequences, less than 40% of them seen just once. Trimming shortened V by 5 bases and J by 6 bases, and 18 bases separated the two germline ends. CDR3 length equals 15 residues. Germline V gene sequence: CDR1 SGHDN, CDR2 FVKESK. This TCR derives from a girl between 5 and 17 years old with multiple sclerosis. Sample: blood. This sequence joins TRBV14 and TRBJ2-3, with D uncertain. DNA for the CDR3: TGTGCCAGCAGCAATAACGGGTTTGACGGGGATACGCAGTATTTT. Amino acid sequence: CASSNNGFDGDTQYF.